A single sample is the source of the 31 T cell receptor beta chains below, sequenced in a study of CXCR3-negative and CXCR3-positive naive CD8 T cells. Researchers prepared the TRB cDNA libraries using 5' RACE with UMI labels. Each CDR3 protein gets one entry in TCRdb, which reprocessed the 5' RACE reads and gives no DNA. This repertoire includes about 63,000 distinct CDR3 sequences. These receptors have no identified antigens. General study points: Naive cells that were CXCR3-positive had more hydrophobic TRB CDR3s (compared with CXCR3-negative naive cells).

Sample: naive CXCR3+ CD8+ T cells from blood. As for subset: CD45RO-CCR7+CD27+CD95- naive CD8+ T cells expressing CXCR3 (TNR3+). The receptors originated from a human donor in good health. Some clones in this sample may be carry-over from other donors' samples.

This rearrangement joins TRBV6-5 to TRBJ1-5; TCRdb's D call of TRBD1 is untestable without DNA. Germline CDR1 MNHEY, CDR2 SVGAGI. The CDR3 runs to 14 residues. The CDR3: CASSRDKNNQPQHF.

The chain is built from TRBV12-3 or TRBV12-4 and TRBJ2-5; TCRdb indicates TRBD2, and absent DNA this call remains unverified. The CDR3 totals 14 residues. The CDR3 is CASRSLEGEETQYF.

The J gene is TRBJ2-1, the V gene TRBV4-3; TCRdb selects TRBD2, and the lack of DNA leaves this call unchecked. CDR3 length equals 15 residues. Germline V gives CDR1 LGHNA, CDR2 YSLEER. This CDR3 reads CASSQDGLRYNEQFF.

The chain has TRBV19 and TRBJ1-1; TCRdb calls TRBD1, which cannot be checked without DNA. This CDR3 has 13 residues. CDR1 LNHDA and CDR2 SQIVND come from the germline V gene (reference sequence). CDR3 protein: CATNDRMNTEAFF.

The rearrangement uses TRBV11-3 and TRBJ2-1; TCRdb outputs TRBD1, but without DNA this stays unchecked. This CDR3 has 15 residues. The germline V gene encodes CDR1 SGHNT and CDR2 YENEEA. Here the CDR3 reads CASSLFGTAYNEQFF.

The chain joins TRBV29-1 to TRBJ2-1. The CDR3 is made up of 12 amino acids. Looked up from germline, CDR1 is SQVTM and CDR2 is ANQGSEA. Here the CDR3 reads CSVEDLVAEQFF.

This chain links TRBV6-2 or TRBV6-3 with TRBJ2-1; TCRdb calls TRBD1, which cannot be checked without DNA. The CDR3 has 14 residues. From germline, CDR1 is MNHEY and CDR2 SVGEGT. This chain's CDR3 is CASSRQGEHNEQFF.

The V and J genes are TRBV7-8 and TRBJ1-1. Germline V gives CDR1 SGHVS, CDR2 FQNEAQ. CDR3 length equals 15 residues. The CDR3 spells CASSLGARSNTEAFF.

This chain links TRBV7-6 with TRBJ1-1; TCRdb's assignment of TRBD1 cannot be checked, as there is no DNA. The CDR3 runs to 15 residues. The germline gives CDR1 SGHVS, CDR2 FNYEAQ. CDR3 in amino acids: CASSKMGQGETEAFF. Variable domain in full (rest from reference TRBV7-6 and TRBJ1-1): GAGVSQSPRYKVTKRGQDVALRCDPISGHVSLYWYRQALGQGPEFLTYFNYEAQQDKSGLPNDRFSAERPEGSISTLTIQRTEQRDSAMYRCASSKMGQGETEAFFGQGTRLTVV.

This rearrangement joins TRBV29-1 to TRBJ1-1. CDR3 length: 11 amino acids. Germline lookup yields CDR1 SQVTM and CDR2 ANQGSEA. The CDR3 region is CSVGRNTEAFF.

The chain links TRBV4-2 to TRBJ1-6. The germline V gene encodes CDR1 LGHNA and CDR2 YNFKEQ. CDR3 length equals 15 residues. This chain's CDR3 is CASSQEVGGNSPLHF.

The chain couples TRBV4-2 to TRBJ1-5. The germline gives CDR1 LGHNA, CDR2 YNFKEQ. This CDR3 spans 15 amino acids. The CDR3 reads CASSQDPGGVQPQHF.

This chain links TRBV20-1 with TRBJ1-6. The CDR3 loop spans 15 amino acids. Germline CDR1 DFQATT, CDR2 SNEGSKA (reference sequence). The CDR3 here is CSARDPTVDNSPLHF.

The chain combines TRBV29-1 with TRBJ2-7. The germline CDR1 and CDR2 sequences are SQVTM and ANQGSEA. The CDR3 contains 12 residues. CDR3: CSVEGLTYEQYF.

This rearrangement joins TRBV7-9 to TRBJ2-5. Germline-derived CDR1 and CDR2 are SEHNR and FQNEAQ (reference sequence). This CDR3 region has 17 residues. The CDR3 reads CASSSPRPKLSSETQYF.

The chain is built from TRBV12-3 or TRBV12-4 and TRBJ2-7; the D gene TCRdb calls, TRBD1, cannot be checked with no DNA. CDR3 length equals 16 residues. CDR3 residues: CAIAGGEGQAPYEQYF.

The rearrangement uses TRBV4-3 and TRBJ2-1; TCRdb's D call of TRBD1 is untestable without DNA. There are 16 residues in the CDR3. CDR1 is LGHNA, CDR2 YSLEER, per germline. This CDR3 reads CASSQDREPNYNEQFF.

This sequence joins TRBV14 and TRBJ2-7; TCRdb selects TRBD2, and the lack of DNA leaves this call unchecked. Germline-derived CDR1 and CDR2 are SGHDN and FVKESK. The CDR3 is made up of 14 amino acids. The CDR3 loop reads CASSQDERGYEQYF.

The chain links TRBV5-1 to TRBJ2-1; TCRdb selects TRBD2, and the lack of DNA leaves this call unchecked. Germline CDR1 SGHRS, CDR2 YFSETQ. The CDR3 runs to 15 residues. The chain's CDR3 is CASSLLSGSYNEQFF.

The chain links TRBV5-4 to TRBJ2-6; TCRdb gives TRBD2 as the D gene, but with no DNA this cannot be confirmed. This CDR3 has 16 amino acids. Germline lookup yields CDR1 SGHNT and CDR2 YYREEE (reference sequence). The CDR3 here is CASSPGGDAGANVLTF.

This chain joins TRBV7-9 and TRBJ1-1. Germline V CDR1 and CDR2: SEHNR, FQNEAQ (reference sequence). The CDR3 consists of 14 residues. The CDR3 loop is CASSPPLGNTEAFF.

The chain has TRBV7-9 and TRBJ2-7; TCRdb's D call of TRBD1 is untestable without DNA. The CDR3 totals 14 residues. Germline V gene data show CDR1 as SEHNR and CDR2 as FQNEAQ (reference sequence). The CDR3 sequence: CASSPPGQEYEQYF.

The rearrangement links TRBV28 to TRBJ2-3. Germline-derived CDR1 and CDR2 are MDHEN and SYDVKM. The length of the CDR3 is 12 residues. The CDR3 sequence is CASSLIVDTQYF.

The chain combines TRBV19 with TRBJ2-7; the TRBD1 assignment by TCRdb is unverifiable without DNA. The CDR3 loop spans 16 amino acids. In germline, CDR1 is LNHDA, CDR2 SQIVND (reference sequence). The CDR3 is CASSISFGTGRYEQYF.

This chain joins TRBV20-1 and TRBJ2-1; checking the TCRdb D call of TRBD1 is not possible without DNA. The CDR3 totals 16 residues. The germline gives CDR1 DFQATT, CDR2 SNEGSKA (reference sequence). The CDR3 sequence: CSARDLGGPEYNEQFF.

The V and J genes are TRBV4-2 and TRBJ2-7; with no DNA, the TCRdb D assignment of TRBD1 cannot be verified. This CDR3 has 16 amino acids. Germline assignment: CDR1 LGHNA and CDR2 YNFKEQ. The CDR3 loop reads CASSLPQGASSYEQYF.

The chain joins TRBV28 to TRBJ2-1; the D call from TCRdb, TRBD1, cannot be confirmed without DNA. Germline V CDR1 and CDR2: MDHEN, SYDVKM. The CDR3 length is 15 residues. CDR3: CASSKQGGIYNEQFF.

The chain links TRBV28 to TRBJ2-3; TCRdb picks TRBD2, but there is no DNA to check that call. The CDR3 consists of 16 residues. Per germline, CDR1 MDHEN and CDR2 SYDVKM. The chain's CDR3 is CASSYERGGALDTQYF.

The chain employs TRBV4-3 and TRBJ2-4. This CDR3 contains 15 residues. Germline V gives CDR1 LGHNA, CDR2 YSLEER. Here the CDR3 reads CASSQDSGFGNIQYF.

This rearrangement joins TRBV6-2 or TRBV6-3 to TRBJ2-7; checking the TCRdb D call of TRBD1 is not possible without DNA. The CDR3 runs to 13 residues. Germline V lookup: CDR1 MNHEY, CDR2 SVGEGT. This CDR3 reads CASSAKTVREQYF.

This sequence joins TRBV29-1 and TRBJ2-3; TCRdb's D gene call, TRBD1, goes unchecked for lack of DNA. From germline, CDR1 is SQVTM and CDR2 ANQGSEA. This CDR3 is built from 16 residues. The CDR3 spells CSVDGRFRDSTDTQYF.